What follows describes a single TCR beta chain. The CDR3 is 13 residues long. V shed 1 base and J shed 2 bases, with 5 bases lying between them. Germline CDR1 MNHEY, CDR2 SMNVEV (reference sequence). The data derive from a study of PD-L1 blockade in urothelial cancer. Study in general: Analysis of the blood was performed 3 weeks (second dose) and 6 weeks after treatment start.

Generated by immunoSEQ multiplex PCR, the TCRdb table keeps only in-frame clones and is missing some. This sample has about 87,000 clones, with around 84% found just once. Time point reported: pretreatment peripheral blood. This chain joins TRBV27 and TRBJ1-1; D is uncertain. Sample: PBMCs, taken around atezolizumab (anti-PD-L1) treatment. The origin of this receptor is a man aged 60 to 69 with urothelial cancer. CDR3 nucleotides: TGTGCCAGCAGTTTATTCACAAACACTGAAGCTTTCTTT. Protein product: CASSLFTNTEAFF.